A selection of T cell receptor beta chains follows, all from one sample in a study of T cell responses to AZD1222 COVID-19 vaccine. Some clones are missing from TCRdb's copy, which holds only in-frame ones; the method was immunoSEQ multiplex PCR. The table lists 150,000 or so clones, about 92% of them singletons. The sample consisted of peripheral blood, taken on day 0 of AZD1222 vaccination. These receptor sequences come from an adult in good health. The CDR3 runs from the conserved cysteine through the conserved F or W. The D gene is left open where the match is weak. Some rows mark clone size as missing; the rest say once, few, many or name a class of expanded clone.

V gene	clone size	J gene	D gene	CDR3 protein	CDR3 DNA
TRBV28	.	TRBJ2-3	TRBD2	CASSFRPSGVTDTQYF	TGTGCCAGCAGTTTCCGTCCTAGCGGGGTCACAGATACGCAGTATTTT
TRBV28	.	TRBJ2-1	TRBD1	CASSSTGQGSHEQFF	TGTGCCAGCAGTTCCACCGGACAGGGGTCCCATGAGCAGTTCTTC
TRBV19	.	TRBJ2-3	TRBD2	CASSIYGGGVKDTQYF	TGTGCCAGTAGTATATACGGCGGGGGGGTTAAAGATACGCAGTATTTT
TRBV4-3	.	TRBJ1-6	.	CASSQFHGNSPLHF	TGCGCCAGCAGCCAATTTCACGGTAATTCACCCCTCCACTTT
TRBV6-5	.	TRBJ1-5	.	CASSYGGGDNQPQHF	TGTGCCAGCAGTTACGGAGGGGGTGACAATCAGCCCCAGCATTTT
TRBV6-5	.	TRBJ1-1	.	CASRLFGTEAFF	TGTGCCAGCAGGTTGTTCGGGACGGAAGCTTTCTTT
TRBV9	once	TRBJ1-3	.	CASSVADGNTIYF	TGTGCCAGCAGCGTAGCTGATGGAAACACCATATATTTT
TRBV5-1	few	TRBJ1-2	.	CASSLDQGARGYTF	TGCGCCAGCAGCTTGGATCAAGGGGCTCGTGGCTACACCTTC
TRBV19	.	TRBJ1-5	.	CASSIAGAQPQHF	TGTGCCAGTAGTATTGCGGGGGCCCAGCCCCAGCATTTT
TRBV2	.	TRBJ1-2	.	CASAPPQLYDGYTF	TGTGCCAGCGCCCCACCCCAACTCTACGACGGCTACACCTTC
TRBV7-9	.	TRBJ2-1	TRBD2	CASSSVAGGTNEQFF	TGTGCCAGCAGCTCCGTAGCGGGGGGGACCAATGAGCAGTTCTTC
TRBV7-9	.	TRBJ1-6	.	CASSLSQAAYNSPLHF	TGTGCCAGCAGTCTTAGTCAGGCCGCCTATAATTCACCCCTCCACTTT
TRBV2	.	TRBJ2-5	.	CASSDVTLAPKTQYF	TGTGCCAGCAGTGATGTTACGCTAGCTCCTAAGACCCAGTACTTC
TRBV4-1	.	TRBJ1-2	TRBD1	CASSQQNPGQGSYTF	TGCGCCAGCAGCCAACAAAATCCGGGACAGGGGAGCTACACCTTC
TRBV18	.	TRBJ2-3	.	CASSPSRGGADTQYF	TGTGCCAGCTCACCATCCCGGGGTGGTGCAGATACGCAGTATTTT
TRBV29-1	.	TRBJ1-1	TRBD1	CSVEVDRVEAFF	TGCAGCGTTGAAGTGGACAGGGTTGAAGCTTTCTTT
TRBV2	.	TRBJ1-5	.	CASTEGQYSNQPQHF	TGTGCCAGCACCGAGGGCCAGTATAGCAATCAGCCCCAGCATTTT
TRBV6-6	.	TRBJ1-2	.	CASSLLGGDGYTF	TGTGCCAGCAGCTTATTGGGGGGGGATGGCTACACCTTC
TRBV4-1	.	TRBJ1-6	.	CASSQGLSSPLHF	TGCGCCAGCAGCCAGGGGTTATCATCACCCCTCCACTTT
TRBV9	.	TRBJ1-1	.	CASSVSSHAISMNTEAFF	TGTGCCAGCAGCGTAAGCAGCCATGCGATATCCATGAACACTGAAGCTTTCTTT
TRBV5-4	few	TRBJ1-2	TRBD1	CASLQGAINGGYTF	TGTGCCAGCCTCCAGGGGGCTATAAACGGTGGCTACACCTTC
TRBV4-3	.	TRBJ1-2	.	CASSQGGVAGRYTF	TGCGCCAGCAGCCAAGGGGGGGTGGCAGGACGCTACACCTTC
TRBV4-1	.	TRBJ1-5	TRBD1	CASSWDRGLNQPQHF	TGCGCCAGCAGCTGGGACAGGGGGCTCAATCAGCCCCAGCATTTT
TRBV15	.	TRBJ2-1	.	CATSSRGAGEQFF	TGTGCCACCAGCAGCCGGGGTGCCGGTGAGCAGTTCTTC
TRBV7-2	.	TRBJ2-3	TRBD2	CASSAIAGSRGDTQYF	TGTGCCAGCAGTGCCATAGCGGGGAGTCGTGGAGATACGCAGTATTTT
TRBV4-1	.	TRBJ2-2	.	CARPKAHTGELFF	TGCGCCAGGCCCAAGGCCCACACCGGGGAGCTGTTTTTT
TRBV28	.	TRBJ1-1	.	CASSPWDLGGTEAFF	TGTGCCAGCAGCCCCTGGGACCTTGGAGGGACTGAAGCTTTCTTT
TRBV12-2	.	TRBJ1-3	.	CASRSPTVSGNTIYF	TGTGCAAGTCGCTCACCGACAGTGTCTGGAAACACCATATATTTT
TRBV5-4	.	TRBJ2-7	.	CASSLETAYEQYF	TGTGCCAGCAGCTTGGAAACAGCCTACGAGCAGTACTTC
TRBV7-3	few	TRBJ2-7	TRBD1	CASSSRQGSEQYF	TGTGCCAGCAGCTCGAGACAGGGGTCCGAGCAGTACTTC
TRBV12-3/TRBV12-4	.	TRBJ1-4	.	CASRTPYGEKLFF	TGTGCCAGCAGGACCCCGTATGGTGAAAAACTGTTTTTT
TRBV7-9	.	TRBJ2-3	.	CASSTGTRSTDTQYF	TGTGCCAGCAGCACGGGGACACGTAGCACAGATACGCAGTATTTT
TRBV30	.	TRBJ1-5	.	CAWSQWQSNQPQHF	TGTGCCTGGAGCCAGTGGCAGTCCAATCAGCCCCAGCATTTT
TRBV19	.	TRBJ1-2	.	CASSQQLTNYGYTF	TGTGCCAGTAGCCAACAGCTAACCAACTATGGCTACACCTTC
TRBV6-5	.	TRBJ1-1	.	CASSYEAGAAFF	TGTGCCAGCAGTTACGAGGCAGGGGCAGCTTTCTTT
TRBV7-7	.	TRBJ2-5	TRBD1	CASSHTGEETQYF	TGTGCTAGCAGCCATACAGGGGAGGAGACCCAGTACTTC
TRBV2	few	TRBJ1-5	.	CASSAYRTFYNQPQHF	TGTGCCAGCAGTGCATACAGGACTTTCTACAATCAGCCCCAGCATTTT
TRBV7-3	.	TRBJ1-6	.	CASSLNPVSPLHF	TGTGCCAGCAGCTTAAATCCAGTTTCACCCCTCCACTTT
TRBV28	.	TRBJ1-5	TRBD1	CASSSLDRVAQPQHF	TGTGCCAGCAGTTCCCTAGACAGGGTGGCTCAGCCCCAGCATTTT
TRBV7-8	.	TRBJ2-3	.	CASSLDPGTDYTDTQYF	TGTGCCAGCAGCTTAGATCCGGGAACAGACTACACAGATACGCAGTATTTT
TRBV19	.	TRBJ2-5	.	CASSLSGPVETQYF	TGTGCCAGTAGTCTCAGTGGGCCCGTGGAGACCCAGTACTTC
TRBV29-1	.	TRBJ1-2	.	CSVEIGYTF	TGCAGCGTTGAAATAGGCTACACCTTC
TRBV19	.	TRBJ1-6	.	CASSTRGYSPLHF	TGTGCCAGTAGTACCCGAGGGTACTCACCCCTCCACTTT
TRBV4-1	.	TRBJ1-2	TRBD1	CASSAEDRVSYGYTF	TGCGCCAGCAGCGCAGAGGACAGGGTCAGTTATGGCTACACCTTC
TRBV5-1	.	TRBJ2-5	TRBD2	CASRLYPSGGIQETQYF	TGCGCCAGCCGGCTATACCCAAGCGGGGGGATCCAAGAGACCCAGTACTTC